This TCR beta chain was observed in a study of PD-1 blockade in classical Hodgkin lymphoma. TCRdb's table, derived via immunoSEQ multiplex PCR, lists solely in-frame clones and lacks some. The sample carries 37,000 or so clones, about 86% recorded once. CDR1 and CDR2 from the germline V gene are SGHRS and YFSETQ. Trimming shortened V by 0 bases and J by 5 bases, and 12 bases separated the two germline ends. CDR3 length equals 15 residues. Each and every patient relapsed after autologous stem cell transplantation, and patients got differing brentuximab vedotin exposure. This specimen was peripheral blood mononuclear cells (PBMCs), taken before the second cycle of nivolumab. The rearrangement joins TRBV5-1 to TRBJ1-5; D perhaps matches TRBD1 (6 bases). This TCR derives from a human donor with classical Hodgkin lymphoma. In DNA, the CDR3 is TGCGCCAGCAGCTTGGAGGGGGGCCTCTATCAGCCCCAGCATTTT. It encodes CASSLEGGLYQPQHF.